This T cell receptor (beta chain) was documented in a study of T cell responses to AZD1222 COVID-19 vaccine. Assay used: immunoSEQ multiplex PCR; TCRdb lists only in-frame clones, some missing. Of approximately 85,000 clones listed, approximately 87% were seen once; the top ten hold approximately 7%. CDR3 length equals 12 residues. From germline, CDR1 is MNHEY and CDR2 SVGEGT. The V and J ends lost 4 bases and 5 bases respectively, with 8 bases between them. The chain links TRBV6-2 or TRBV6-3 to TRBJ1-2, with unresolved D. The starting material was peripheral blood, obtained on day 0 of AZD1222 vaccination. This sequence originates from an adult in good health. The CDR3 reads CASSSSGYGYTF. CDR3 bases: TGTGCCAGCAGTTCGTCCGGGTATGGCTACACCTTC.